Listed below are T cell receptor beta chains from one sample, sequenced in a study of early T cells in non-severe SARS-CoV-2 infection. TCRdb re-analysed the 5' RACE reads in MiXCR, keeping a single row per CDR3 protein. Of 100,000 to 140,000 distinct CDR3 sequences listed, 11% are singletons. The specimen sequenced was whole blood. The receptor set was obtained from an adult who was a healthcare worker with PCR-confirmed SARS-CoV-2 infection or an uninfected control (not recorded which). Each CDR3 is given with its conserved first and last residue. The D gene is left open where the match is weak. Clone size is given for some rows only: seen once, a few or many times, or a class if the clone is expanded.

abundance | d_gene | j_gene | v_gene | CDR3aa | CDR3nt
. | TRBD1 | TRBJ1-4 | TRBV20-1 | CSARDRDRGATNEKLYF | TGCAGTGCTAGAGACCGGGACAGGGGGGCAACTAATGAAAAACTGTATTTT
many | TRBD2 | TRBJ2-7 | TRBV20-1 | CSAIQREPYEQYF | TGCAGTGCTATCCAGCGGGAACCCTACGAGCAGTACTTC
. | TRBD2 | TRBJ2-2 | TRBV20-1 | CSASRTSGIAGELFF | TGCAGTGCTAGCCGGACTAGCGGGATCGCCGGGGAGCTGTTTTTT
many | . | TRBJ1-1 | TRBV5-4 | CASSLQGSTEAFF | TGTGCCAGCAGCTTGCAGGGTAGCACTGAAGCTTTCTTT
many | . | TRBJ1-1 | TRBV12-3/TRBV12-4 | CASSFAGRRRMNTEAFF | TGTGCCAGCAGTTTTGCGGGCCGCCGAAGAATGAACACTGAAGCTTTCTTT
. | . | TRBJ2-1 | TRBV18 | CASSDGAEQFF | TGTGCCAGCTCAGATGGAGCTGAGCAGTTCTTC
many | . | TRBJ2-2 | TRBV24-1 | CATSTQGGTGELFF | TGTGCCACCAGCACCCAGGGCGGCACCGGGGAGCTGTTTTTT
few | . | TRBJ2-2 | TRBV5-4 | CASSLEAGVGTGELFF | TGTGCCAGCAGCTTGGAGGCAGGCGTAGGGACCGGGGAGCTGTTTTTT
few | . | TRBJ2-7 | TRBV6-1 | CASSPKRWGYEQYF | TGTGCCAGCAGTCCCAAGAGGTGGGGCTACGAGCAGTACTTC
few | . | TRBJ2-5 | TRBV7-6 | CASSLVGRTKQETQYF | TGTGCCAGCAGCTTAGTCGGACGCACCAAGCAAGAGACCCAGTACTTC
few | . | TRBJ1-2 | TRBV12-3/TRBV12-4 | CASSFVPYGYTF | TGTGCCAGCAGTTTTGTTCCTTATGGCTACACCTTC
few | . | TRBJ2-7 | TRBV2 | CASSPGSASYEQYF | TGTGCCTCGTCCCCCGGGTCCGCGTCCTACGAGCAGTACTTC
many | TRBD1 | TRBJ2-2 | TRBV11-2 | CASSWDRGSGELFF | TGTGCCAGCAGCTGGGACAGGGGGTCCGGGGAGCTGTTTTTT
few | . | TRBJ1-2 | TRBV7-9 | CASSLASRDYGYTF | TGTGCCAGCAGCTTAGCGTCACGGGACTATGGCTACACCTTC
. | TRBD2 | TRBJ2-3 | TRBV5-6 | CASSFKREPSTDTQYF | TGTGCCAGCAGCTTTAAGCGGGAACCTAGCACAGATACGCAGTATTTT
few | . | TRBJ2-3 | TRBV6-2/TRBV6-3 | CASSYREIEYF | TGTGCCAGCAGTTATCGGGAGATCGAGTATTTT
. | TRBD2 | TRBJ2-2 | TRBV12-5 | CASASGGSQTGELFF | TGTGCTAGTGCCTCTGGCGGGAGCCAGACCGGGGAGCTGTTTTTT
. | TRBD1 | TRBJ1-1 | TRBV28 | CASSLGRTGRAFF | TGTGCCAGCAGCTTGGGCAGGACAGGGCGGGCTTTCTTT
many | TRBD2 | TRBJ2-7 | TRBV20-1 | CSARPPAGGDEQYF | TGCAGTGCTAGACCGCCAGCGGGAGGTGACGAGCAGTACTTC
many | . | TRBJ2-1 | TRBV20-1 | CSARGPDSYNEQFF | TGCAGTGCTAGAGGTCCGGACAGCTACAATGAGCAGTTCTTC
many | . | TRBJ1-6 | TRBV4-3 | CASSQKAGRVWDSPLHF | TGCGCCAGCAGCCAAAAGGCAGGTCGGGTCTGGGATTCACCCCTCCACTTT
many | . | TRBJ1-4 | TRBV13 | CASSLRPANEKLFF | TGTGCCAGCAGCTTAAGACCAGCTAATGAAAAACTGTTTTTT
few | . | TRBJ1-4 | TRBV28 | CASSKDGTPVKLFF | TGTGCCAGCAGCAAGGACGGGACACCCGTTAAACTGTTTTTT
. | . | TRBJ2-2 | TRBV19 | CASRPDRSRYTGELFF | TGTGCCAGTAGGCCCGACAGGAGTAGATACACCGGGGAGCTGTTTTTT
many | . | TRBJ1-1 | TRBV4-1 | CASSRGPEAFF | TGCGCCAGCAGCCGCGGGCCTGAAGCTTTCTTT
few | . | TRBJ1-6 | TRBV5-8 | CASSLPRDGYNSPLHF | TGTGCCAGCAGCTTACCCCGGGACGGCTATAATTCACCCCTCCACTTT
. | TRBD1 | TRBJ1-6 | TRBV7-9 | CASSHSGGGGNSPLHF | TGTGCCAGCAGCCATTCAGGTGGAGGGGGCAATTCACCCCTCCACTTT
. | TRBD1 | TRBJ2-7 | TRBV10-3 | CAISEAPGTVGYEQYF | TGTGCCATCAGTGAGGCACCCGGGACAGTAGGCTACGAGCAGTACTTC
. | . | TRBJ2-5 | TRBV29-1 | CSVVGLAKKETQYF | TGCAGCGTTGTAGGGCTAGCGAAAAAAGAGACCCAGTACTTC
. | TRBD1 | TRBJ2-7 | TRBV6-2/TRBV6-3 | CASRPRGLRYEQYF | TGTGCCAGCAGGCCAAGGGGGCTACGGTACGAGCAGTACTTC
many | TRBD2 | TRBJ2-3 | TRBV20-1 | CSASSGAGDTDTQYF | TGCAGTGCTTCCTCCGGAGCGGGAGATACAGATACGCAGTATTTT
. | . | TRBJ2-3 | TRBV6-5 | CASGPGPSTDTQYF | TGTGCCAGCGGACCCGGACCGAGCACAGATACGCAGTATTTT
. | . | TRBJ2-1 | TRBV9 | CASSGTGDNEQFF | TGTGCCAGCAGCGGTACTGGGGACAATGAGCAGTTCTTC
few | TRBD2 | TRBJ2-3 | TRBV12-3/TRBV12-4 | CASSRISGGTDTQYF | TGTGCCAGCAGTCGGATTAGCGGGGGCACAGATACGCAGTATTTT
once | . | TRBJ2-3 | TRBV7-9 | CASSLRVPTDTQYF | TGTGCCAGCAGCTTAAGGGTCCCCACAGATACGCAGTATTTT
. | . | TRBJ2-5 | TRBV20-1 | CSAPRDYQETQYF | TGCAGTGCTCCCCGGGACTACCAAGAGACCCAGTACTTC
. | . | TRBJ2-7 | TRBV28 | CASSPHTTAFSYEQYF | TGTGCCAGCAGCCCTCACACCACAGCGTTCTCCTACGAGCAGTACTTC
many | . | TRBJ1-1 | TRBV27 | CASSLHSLSTEAFF | TGTGCCAGCAGTTTACACTCACTAAGCACTGAAGCTTTCTTT
. | TRBD2 | TRBJ2-1 | TRBV7-8 | CASSLEGLAGGDYNEQFF | TGTGCCAGCAGCTTAGAAGGACTAGCGGGAGGGGACTACAATGAGCAGTTCTTC
. | . | TRBJ2-7 | TRBV4-2 | CASSQGRGEQYF | TGTGCCAGCAGCCAGGGAAGGGGCGAGCAGTACTTC
many | . | TRBJ2-5 | TRBV19 | CASSRSGNQETQYF | TGTGCCAGTAGTCGATCGGGAAATCAAGAGACCCAGTACTTC
few | . | TRBJ2-7 | TRBV7-9 | CASSLGGDPSYEQYF | TGTGCCAGCAGCTTGGGCGGGGACCCGTCCTACGAGCAGTACTTC
many | . | TRBJ2-1 | TRBV20-1 | CSASKGNEQFF | TGCAGTGCTAGTAAGGGCAATGAGCAGTTCTTC
. | . | TRBJ2-1 | TRBV6-5 | CASSYSAGMAYNEQFF | TGTGCCAGCAGTTACTCGGCGGGAATGGCTTACAATGAGCAGTTCTTC
many | TRBD2 | TRBJ2-7 | TRBV28 | CASRFSGSDHEQYF | TGTGCCAGCAGATTTAGCGGGAGTGACCACGAGCAGTACTTC